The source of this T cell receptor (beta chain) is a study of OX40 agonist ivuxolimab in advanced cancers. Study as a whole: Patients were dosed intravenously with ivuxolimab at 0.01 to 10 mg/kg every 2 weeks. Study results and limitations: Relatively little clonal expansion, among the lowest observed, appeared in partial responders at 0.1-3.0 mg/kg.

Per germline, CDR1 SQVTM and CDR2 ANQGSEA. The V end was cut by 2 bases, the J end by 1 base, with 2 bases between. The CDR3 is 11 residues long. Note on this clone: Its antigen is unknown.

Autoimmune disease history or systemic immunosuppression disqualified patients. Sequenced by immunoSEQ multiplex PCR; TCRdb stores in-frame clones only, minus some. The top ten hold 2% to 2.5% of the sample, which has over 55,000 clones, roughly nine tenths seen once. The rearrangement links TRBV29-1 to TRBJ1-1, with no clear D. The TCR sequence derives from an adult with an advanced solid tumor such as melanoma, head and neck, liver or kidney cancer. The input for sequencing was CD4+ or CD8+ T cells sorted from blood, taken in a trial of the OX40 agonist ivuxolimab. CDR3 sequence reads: CSVERNTEAFF. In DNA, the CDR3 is TGCAGCGTTGAACGGAACACTGAAGCTTTCTTT.